The entry below describes one TCR beta chain. The assay was immunoSEQ multiplex PCR, and TCRdb's table has in-frame clones only and misses some. The sample lists roughly 80,000 clones, approximately 93% occurring once. The CDR3 loop spans 15 amino acids. Germline V gives CDR1 LNHDA, CDR2 SQIVND (reference sequence). Trimming removed 1 base at V and 1 base at J, with 8 bases between. This sample stems from a study of T cell changes during pregnancy in multiple sclerosis. The TCR sequence derives from a female donor with multiple sclerosis, enrolled in a pregnancy study. The sequencing used peripheral blood, collected in the second trimester of pregnancy. This rearrangement joins TRBV19 to TRBJ1-5, with TRBD1 as a possible D gene (5 bases). This CDR3 is CASSIVGGSNQPQHF. The CDR3 DNA is TGTGCCAGTAGTATAGTCGGGGGGAGCAATCAGCCCCAGCATTTT.